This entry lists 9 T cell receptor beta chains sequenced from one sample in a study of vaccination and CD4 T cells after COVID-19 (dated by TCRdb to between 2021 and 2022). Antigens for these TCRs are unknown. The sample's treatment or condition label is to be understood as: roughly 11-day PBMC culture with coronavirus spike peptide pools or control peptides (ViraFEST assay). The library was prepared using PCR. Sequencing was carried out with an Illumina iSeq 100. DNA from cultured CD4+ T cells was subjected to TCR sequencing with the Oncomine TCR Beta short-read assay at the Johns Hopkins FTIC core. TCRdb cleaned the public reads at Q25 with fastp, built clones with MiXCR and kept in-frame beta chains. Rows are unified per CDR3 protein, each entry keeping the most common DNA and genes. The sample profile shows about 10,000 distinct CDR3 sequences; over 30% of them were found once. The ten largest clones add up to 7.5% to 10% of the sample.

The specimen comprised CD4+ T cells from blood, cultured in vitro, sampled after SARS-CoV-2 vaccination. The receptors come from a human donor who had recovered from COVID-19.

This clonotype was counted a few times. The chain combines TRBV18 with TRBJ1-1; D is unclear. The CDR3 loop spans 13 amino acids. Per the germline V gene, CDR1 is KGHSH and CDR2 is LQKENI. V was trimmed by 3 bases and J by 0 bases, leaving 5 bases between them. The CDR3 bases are TGTGCCAGCTCACCGAGTATGAACACTGAAGCTTTCTTT. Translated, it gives CASSPSMNTEAFF.

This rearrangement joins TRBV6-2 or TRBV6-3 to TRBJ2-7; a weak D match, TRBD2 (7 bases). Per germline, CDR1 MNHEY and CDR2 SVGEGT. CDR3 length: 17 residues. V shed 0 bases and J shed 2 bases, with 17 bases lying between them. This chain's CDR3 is CASSYSTSGGRAYEQYF. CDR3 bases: TGTGCCAGCAGTTACTCAACTTCGGGGGGCCGAGCCTACGAGCAGTACTTC.

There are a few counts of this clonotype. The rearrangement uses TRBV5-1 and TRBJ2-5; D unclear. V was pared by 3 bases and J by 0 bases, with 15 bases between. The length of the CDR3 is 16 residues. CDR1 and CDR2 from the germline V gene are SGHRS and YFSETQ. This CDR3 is CASSSKRATYQETQYF. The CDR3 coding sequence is TGCGCCAGCAGCTCTAAACGCGCAACGTACCAAGAGACCCAGTACTTC.

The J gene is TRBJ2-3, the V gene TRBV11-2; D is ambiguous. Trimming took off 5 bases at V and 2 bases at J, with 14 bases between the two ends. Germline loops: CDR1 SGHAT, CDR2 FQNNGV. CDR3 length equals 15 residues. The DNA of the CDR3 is TGTGCCAGCAGCCTGGAACTCCTATCCACAGATACGCAGTATTTT. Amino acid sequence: CASSLELLSTDTQYF.

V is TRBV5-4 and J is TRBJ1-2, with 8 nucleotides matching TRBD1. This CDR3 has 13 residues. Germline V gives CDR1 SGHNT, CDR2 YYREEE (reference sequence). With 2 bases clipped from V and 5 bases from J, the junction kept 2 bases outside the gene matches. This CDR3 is CASSLDRGYGYTF. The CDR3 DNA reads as TGTGCCAGCAGCTTAGACAGGGGATATGGCTACACCTTC.

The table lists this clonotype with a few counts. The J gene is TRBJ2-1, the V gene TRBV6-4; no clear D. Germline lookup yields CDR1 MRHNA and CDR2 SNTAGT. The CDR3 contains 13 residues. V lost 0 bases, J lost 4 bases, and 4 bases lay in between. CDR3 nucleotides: TGTGCCAGCAGTGACTCGAGATACAATGAGCAGTTCTTC. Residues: CASSDSRYNEQFF.

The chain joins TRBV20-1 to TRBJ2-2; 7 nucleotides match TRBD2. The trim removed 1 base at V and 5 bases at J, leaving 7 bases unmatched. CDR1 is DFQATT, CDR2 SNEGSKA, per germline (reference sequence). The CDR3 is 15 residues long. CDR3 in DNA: TGCAGTGCTAGAGCCCCAGCGGGGAGGACCGGGGAGCTGTTTTTT. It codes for CSARAPAGRTGELFF.

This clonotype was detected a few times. The CDR3 loop is CASSRFGSNQPQHF. Here the CDR3 DNA reads TGTGCCAGCAGCCGCTTCGGGAGCAATCAGCCCCAGCATTTT. V and J are TRBV6-2 or TRBV6-3 and TRBJ1-5; D is uncertain. V lost 6 bases to trimming and J lost 1 base, with 10 bases between them. The CDR3 spans 14 residues. The germline gives CDR1 MNHEY, CDR2 SVGEGT.

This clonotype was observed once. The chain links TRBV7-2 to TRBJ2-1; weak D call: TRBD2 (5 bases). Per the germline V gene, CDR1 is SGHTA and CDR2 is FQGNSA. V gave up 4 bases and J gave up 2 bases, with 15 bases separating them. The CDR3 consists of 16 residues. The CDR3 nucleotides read TGTGCCAGCAGCTCGTCAAGCGGTGCGACCTACAATGAGCAGTTCTTC. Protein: CASSSSSGATYNEQFF.